The T cell receptor beta chain under discussion was sequenced for a study of cytotoxic CD8 clonotypes in ibrutinib-treated CLL. Study summary: Recorded responses included approximately 25 partial and 2 complete; following median about 68 months, approximately 14 stayed remitted and roughly twelve progressed.

Study-wide results and caveats: Few clonotypes were public, and these shrank or held steady under treatment.

As for this clone: Antigen: not known.

CDR3 length: 17 residues. Germline assignment: CDR1 SGHRS and CDR2 YFSETQ. V was clipped by 1 base and J by 0 bases, with 15 bases between them. Clones were sequenced by immunoSEQ multiplex PCR, and TCRdb holds only the in-frame ones, with some missing. In the table there are 65,000 to 80,000 clones, roughly 80% of which are singletons. The sequence came from a human donor with chronic lymphocytic leukemia. The chain couples TRBV5-1 to TRBJ2-3; tentative D call: TRBD1 (6 bases). Sequencing used PBMCs, obtained after 24 months of ibrutinib treatment. Here the CDR3 DNA reads TGCGCCAGCAGCTTGTTGTCAGGGGCCTTAAGCACAGATACGCAGTATTTT. It yields the protein CASSLLSGALSTDTQYF. Complete variable domain (other parts from reference TRBV5-1 and TRBJ2-3): KAGVTQTPRYLIKTRGQQVTLSCSPISGHRSVSWYQQTPGQGLQFLFEYFSETQRNKGNFPGRFSGRQFSNSRSEMNVSTLELGDSALYLCASSLLSGALSTDTQYFGPGTRLTVL.